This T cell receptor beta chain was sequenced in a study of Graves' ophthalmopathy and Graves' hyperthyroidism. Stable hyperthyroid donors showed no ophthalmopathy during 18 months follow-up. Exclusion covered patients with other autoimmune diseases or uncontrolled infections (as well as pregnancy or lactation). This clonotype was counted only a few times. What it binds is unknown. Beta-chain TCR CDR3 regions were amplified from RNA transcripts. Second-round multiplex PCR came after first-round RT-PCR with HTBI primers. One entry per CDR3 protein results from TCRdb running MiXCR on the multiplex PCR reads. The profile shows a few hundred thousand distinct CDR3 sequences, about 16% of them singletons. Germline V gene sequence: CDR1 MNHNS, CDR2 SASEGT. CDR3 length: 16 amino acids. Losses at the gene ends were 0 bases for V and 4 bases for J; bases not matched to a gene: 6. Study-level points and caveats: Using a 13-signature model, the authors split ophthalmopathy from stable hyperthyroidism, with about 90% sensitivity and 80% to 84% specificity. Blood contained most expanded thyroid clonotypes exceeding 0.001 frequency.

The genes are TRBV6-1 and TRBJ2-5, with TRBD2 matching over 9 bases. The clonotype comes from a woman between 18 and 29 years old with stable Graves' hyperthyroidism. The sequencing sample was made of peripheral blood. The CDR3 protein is CASSEARRGGRETQYF. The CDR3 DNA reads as TGTGCCAGCAGTGAAGCCAGGCGGGGGGGCCGAGAGACCCAGTACTTC.